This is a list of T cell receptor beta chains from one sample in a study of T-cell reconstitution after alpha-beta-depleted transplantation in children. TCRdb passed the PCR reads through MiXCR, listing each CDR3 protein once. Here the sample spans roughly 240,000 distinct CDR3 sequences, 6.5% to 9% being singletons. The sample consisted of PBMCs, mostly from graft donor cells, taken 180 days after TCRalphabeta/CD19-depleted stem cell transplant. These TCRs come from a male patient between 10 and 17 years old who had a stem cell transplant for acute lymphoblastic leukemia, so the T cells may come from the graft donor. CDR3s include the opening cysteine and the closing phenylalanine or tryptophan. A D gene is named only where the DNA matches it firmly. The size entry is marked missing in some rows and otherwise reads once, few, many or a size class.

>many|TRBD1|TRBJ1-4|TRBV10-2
TGCGCCAGCGGCTGGACAGGGAGTGGAGAAAAACTGTTTTTT
CASGWTGSGEKLFF
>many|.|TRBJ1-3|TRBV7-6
TGTGCCAGCAGCTTAGCCCCTTTGGGGACGGTCCCTTTTGGAAACACCATATATTTT
CASSLAPLGTVPFGNTIYF
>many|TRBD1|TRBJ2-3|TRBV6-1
TGTGCCAGCAGCGCAGGGGGCCTGACAGATACGCAGTATTTT
CASSAGGLTDTQYF
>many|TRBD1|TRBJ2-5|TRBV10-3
TGTGCCATTTCACAGGGGGGAGAGACCCAGTACTTC
CAISQGGETQYF
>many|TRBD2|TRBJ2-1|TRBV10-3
TGTGCCATCAGTGACCAGCGGGGGGAGGATGAGCAGTTCTTC
CAISDQRGEDEQFF
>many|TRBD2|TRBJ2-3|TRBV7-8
TGTGCCAGCAGCCTCGGGGGGGCGGCTACGCAGTATTTT
CASSLGGAATQYF
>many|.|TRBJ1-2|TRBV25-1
TGTGCCAGCAGTGGCCTGGGCAGGGAGGGCGGCTACACCTTC
CASSGLGREGGYTF
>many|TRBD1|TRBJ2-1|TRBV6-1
TGTGCCAGCACTCTAACAGGGGTGGGCTACAATGAGCAGTTCTTC
CASTLTGVGYNEQFF
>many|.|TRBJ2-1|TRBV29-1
TGCAGCGTTGAAGGCACTAGCTTCAATGAGCAGTTCTTC
CSVEGTSFNEQFF
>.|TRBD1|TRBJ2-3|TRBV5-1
TGCGCCAGCAGCGGGTGGGACAGGACCACAGATACGCAGTATTTT
CASSGWDRTTDTQYF
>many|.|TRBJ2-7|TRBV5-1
TGCGCCAGCAGCTTCGACAGGTACGAGCAGTACTTC
CASSFDRYEQYF
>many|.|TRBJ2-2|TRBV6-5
TGTGCCAGCAGTTTTCCAGGGCCTAACACCGGGGAGCTGTTTTTT
CASSFPGPNTGELFF
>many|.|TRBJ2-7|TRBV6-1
TGTGCCAGCAGTGAAATAAATAGTGGCGGCGAGCAGTACTTC
CASSEINSGGEQYF
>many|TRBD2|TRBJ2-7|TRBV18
TGTGCCAGCTCACCTGGAGCGGGATACGAGCAGTACTTC
CASSPGAGYEQYF
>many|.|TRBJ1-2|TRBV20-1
TGCAGTGCCATCGACAGCTCGGGTAACTATGGCTACACCTTC
CSAIDSSGNYGYTF
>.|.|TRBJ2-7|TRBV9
TGTGCCAGCAGCGTAGGGGGGTCCTACGAGCAGTGCTTC
CASSVGGSYEQCF
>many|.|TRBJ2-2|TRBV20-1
TGCAGTGCTAGATTTCAGGGAAGGGCGAACACCGGGGAGCTGTTTTTT
CSARFQGRANTGELFF
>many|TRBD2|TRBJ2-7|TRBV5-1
TGCGCCAGCAGCTTCGGGACTAGCGACTACGAGCAGTACTTC
CASSFGTSDYEQYF
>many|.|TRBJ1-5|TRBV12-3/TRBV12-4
TGTGCCAGCAGTTTAAGGGTCAATAACGTTAATCAGCCCCAGCATTTT
CASSLRVNNVNQPQHF
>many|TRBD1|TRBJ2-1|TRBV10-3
TGTGCCACCCGGGACAGCTCCTACAATGAGCAGTTCTTC
CATRDSSYNEQFF
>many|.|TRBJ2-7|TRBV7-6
TGTGCCAGCAGCCGTGGGGACTCGCCTTCCTACGAGCAGTACTTC
CASSRGDSPSYEQYF
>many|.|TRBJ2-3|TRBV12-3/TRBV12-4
TGTGCCAGCAGGAGGGACCACCTCGATACGCAGTATTTT
CASRRDHLDTQYF
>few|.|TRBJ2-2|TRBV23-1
TGCGCCAGCCGACCCGAGGGGGGGACCGGGGAGCTGTTTTTT
CASRPEGGTGELFF
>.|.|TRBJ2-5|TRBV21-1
TGTGCCAGCAGCAAAGGGAAGACCCAGTACTTC
CASSKGKTQYF
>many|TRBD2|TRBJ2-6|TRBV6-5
TGTGCCAGCAGTTACGAATCAGGGAGGGCTGGGGCCAACGTCCTGACTTTC
CASSYESGRAGANVLTF
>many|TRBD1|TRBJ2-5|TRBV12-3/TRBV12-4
TGTGCCAGCAGGACGGGACAGGGAGGGTCCCAAGAGACCCAGTACTTC
CASRTGQGGSQETQYF
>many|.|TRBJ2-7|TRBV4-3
TGCGCCAGCAGCCAAGACGAAAGGGTATTCTCCTACGAGCAGTACTTC
CASSQDERVFSYEQYF
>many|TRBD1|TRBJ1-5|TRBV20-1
TGCAGTGCTAGACCCGGGACAGGCCTCAATCAGCCCCAGCATTTT
CSARPGTGLNQPQHF
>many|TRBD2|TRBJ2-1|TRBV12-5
TGTGCTAGTGGTTTGCGGGGGGATGAGCAGTTCTTC
CASGLRGDEQFF
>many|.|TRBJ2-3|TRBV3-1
TGTGCCAGCAGCCGCCTCCGGGGGGCGGGACACTACACAGATACGCAGTATTTT
CASSRLRGAGHYTDTQYF
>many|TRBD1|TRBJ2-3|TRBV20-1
TGCAGTGCTGGGGACAGGGGAGCAGATACGCAGTATTTT
CSAGDRGADTQYF
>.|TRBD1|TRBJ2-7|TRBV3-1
TGTGCCAGCAGCCAAGATGGGACAGCCTACGAGCAGTACTTC
CASSQDGTAYEQYF
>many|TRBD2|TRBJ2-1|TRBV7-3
TGTGCCAGCAGCTTAAACCTAGCGGGGGGGCTTACTGAGCAGTTCTTC
CASSLNLAGGLTEQFF
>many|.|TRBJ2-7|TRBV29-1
TGCAGCGTTGCCTGGACATTATCCTACGAGCAGTACTTC
CSVAWTLSYEQYF
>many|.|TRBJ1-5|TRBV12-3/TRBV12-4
TGTGCCAGCAGTTCCCACCGGACTAGCAATCAGCCCCAGCATTTT
CASSSHRTSNQPQHF
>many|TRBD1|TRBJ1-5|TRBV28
TGTGCCAGCAGTTATGGGACAGGGGCCCATCAGCCCCAGCATTTT
CASSYGTGAHQPQHF
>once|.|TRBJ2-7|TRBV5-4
TGTGCCAGCAGCTCTAGGGGGAGCTCCTACGAGCAGTACTTC
CASSSRGSSYEQYF
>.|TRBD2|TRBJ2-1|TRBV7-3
TGTGCCAGCAACGTAGCGGGAGGAGCCTACAATGAGCAGTTCTTC
CASNVAGGAYNEQFF
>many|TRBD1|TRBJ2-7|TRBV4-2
TGTGCCAGCAGCCACCTGGGACAGGGTAACTTCGAGCAGTACTTC
CASSHLGQGNFEQYF
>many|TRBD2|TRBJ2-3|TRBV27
TGTGCCAGCAGTTCAAGGACTAGCGGGAGGGAAGTAACAGATACGCAGTATTTT
CASSSRTSGREVTDTQYF
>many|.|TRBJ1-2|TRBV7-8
TGTGCCAGCAGCTTACCAGGGCGGCACTATGGCTACACCTTC
CASSLPGRHYGYTF
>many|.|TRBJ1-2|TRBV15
TGTGCCACCAGCAGAGATCAGGAGGGAGGGTATGGCTACACCTTC
CATSRDQEGGYGYTF
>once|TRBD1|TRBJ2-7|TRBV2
TGTGCCAGAAGTGCGGGACAGGGGGCATACGAGCAGTACTTC
CARSAGQGAYEQYF
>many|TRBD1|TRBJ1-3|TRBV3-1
TGTGCCAGCAGCCAAACAGGGGGAAGTGGAAACACCATATATTTT
CASSQTGGSGNTIYF
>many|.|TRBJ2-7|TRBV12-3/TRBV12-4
TGTGCCAGCAGTTATGGGGCGGACGCTAACTACGAGCAGTACTTC
CASSYGADANYEQYF
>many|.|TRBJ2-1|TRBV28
TGTGCCAGCAGTTCCGAGGACTACAATGAGCAGTTCTTC
CASSSEDYNEQFF
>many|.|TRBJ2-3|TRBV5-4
TGTGCCAGCACATCCAGGGCCGAGACAGATACGCAGTATTTT
CASTSRAETDTQYF
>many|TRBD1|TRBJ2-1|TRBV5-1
TGCGCCAGCAGCTCCTTAGACAGGGGGCCTCTGAATGAGCAGTTCTTC
CASSSLDRGPLNEQFF
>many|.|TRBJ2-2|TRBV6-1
TGTGCCAGCAGCCGAACCCCAGGGGTCGGCGGGGAGCTGTTTTTT
CASSRTPGVGGELFF
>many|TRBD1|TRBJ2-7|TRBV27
TGTGCCAGCAGTTTATCACAACGACAGGGGGCCTACGAGCAGTACTTC
CASSLSQRQGAYEQYF
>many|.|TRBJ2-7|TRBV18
TGTGCCAGCTCGCAGGCTTACTCCTACGAGCAGTACTTC
CASSQAYSYEQYF
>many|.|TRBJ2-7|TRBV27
TGTGCCAGCAGTTTAGGGCCCATCAACGAGCAGTACTTC
CASSLGPINEQYF
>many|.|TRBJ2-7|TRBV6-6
TGTGCCAGCAATTCTGGTTTCCTCGAGCAGTACTTC
CASNSGFLEQYF
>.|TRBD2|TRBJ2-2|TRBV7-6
TGTGCCAGCAGCTTGGGACTAGCGGGAGGGCCGGACACCGGGGAGCTGTTTTTT
CASSLGLAGGPDTGELFF
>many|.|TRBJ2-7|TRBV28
TGTGCCAGCAGTTTAGGTCTCCTCGACTACGAGCAGTACTTC
CASSLGLLDYEQYF
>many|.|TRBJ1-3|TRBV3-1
TGTGCCAGCAGCCACGACCCTTCAGGAGGTGTCGGAAACACCATATATTTT
CASSHDPSGGVGNTIYF
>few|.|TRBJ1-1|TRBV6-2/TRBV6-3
TGTGCCAGCAGTTACTCGGAGTGGGGGAACACTGAAGCTTTCTTT
CASSYSEWGNTEAFF
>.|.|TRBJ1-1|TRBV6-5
TGTGCCAGCAGTTACTTCCCCGGGACATCGAACACTGAAGCTTTCTTT
CASSYFPGTSNTEAFF
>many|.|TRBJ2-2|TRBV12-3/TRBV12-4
TGTGCCAGCAATTTTGGGGCCGGGGAGCTGTTTTTT
CASNFGAGELFF
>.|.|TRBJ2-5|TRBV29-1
TGCAGCGCCGACAGTGGCGGAGAGACCCAGTACTTC
CSADSGGETQYF